This TCR beta chain was recorded in a study of blood T cell repertoires in COVID-19. The wider study: From T cells, B-cell-depleted T cells, or PBMCs came the material, which was cDNA or gDNA.

V lost 1 base, J lost 0 bases, and 7 bases lay in between. The CDR3 has 14 residues. CDR1 and CDR2 (germline): WNHNN, SYGVQD (reference sequence). The cohort comprised adults aged 18 to 89 years residing in under 25 US areas. This clone has a handful of counts. Generated by immunoSEQ multiplex PCR, the TCRdb table keeps only in-frame clones and is missing some. The data show some 180,000 clones, with approximately 80% seen just once and approximately 15% held by the top ten. This TCR came from a man aged 55-75 years who had been exposed to COVID-19. The chain links TRBV10-1 to TRBJ2-7; maybe TRBD1 (5 bases). Material: PBMCs or T cells enriched from blood (not recorded which). In DNA form, the CDR3 reads TGCGCCAGCAGTGAGTACACAGGCTCCTACGAGCAGTACTTC. This gives the protein CASSEYTGSYEQYF.